Listed below are T cell receptor beta chains from one sample, sequenced in a study of blood T cell repertoires in COVID-19. Method: immunoSEQ multiplex PCR; TCRdb's copy keeps in-frame clones and lacks some. This sample carries about 300,000 clones, about 89% of them seen once, and the ten largest clones take 1.7%. The sequenced material came from PBMCs or T cells enriched from blood (not recorded which). The receptors derive from a woman in her 40s who had recovered from COVID-19. CDR3s include the opening cysteine and the closing phenylalanine or tryptophan. Each record gives: V gene, D gene, clone size, J gene, CDR3 DNA, CDR3 protein. A D gene is named only where the DNA matches it firmly. The size of a clone is reported for some rows only, either as once, few or many, or as a class for expanded clones.

V: TRBV5-5; D: TRBD1; size: -; J: TRBJ2-5; DNA: TGTGCCAGCAGCTCCCCGGACAGGGTCGGGACCCAGTACTTC; CDR3: CASSSPDRVGTQYF
V: TRBV11-3; D: -; size: -; J: TRBJ2-2; DNA: TGTGCCAGCAGCCGCAGTAGGGGGGGTACCGGGGAGCTGTTTTTT; CDR3: CASSRSRGGTGELFF
V: TRBV13; D: TRBD2; size: -; J: TRBJ2-5; DNA: TGTGCCAGCAGCTTAGTCGGGGGGGGCCGAAAGACCCAGTACTTC; CDR3: CASSLVGGGRKTQYF
V: TRBV6-5; D: TRBD1; size: -; J: TRBJ1-1; DNA: TGTGCCAGCAGTCCAGACAGGGGTAACACTGAAGCTTTCTTT; CDR3: CASSPDRGNTEAFF
V: TRBV6-5; D: -; size: -; J: TRBJ2-5; DNA: TGTGCCAGCAGTTACAGGGAGCAAGAGACCCAGTACTTC; CDR3: CASSYREQETQYF
V: TRBV6-5; D: TRBD1; size: -; J: TRBJ1-2; DNA: TGTGCCAGCAGCCAAGGACAGGGAAGGGGCTATGGCTACACCTTC; CDR3: CASSQGQGRGYGYTF
V: TRBV7-3; D: -; size: -; J: TRBJ2-1; DNA: TGTGCCAGCAGCCCCATTCCAGCGTCCGATGAGCAGTTCTTC; CDR3: CASSPIPASDEQFF
V: TRBV7-2; D: -; size: -; J: TRBJ2-7; DNA: TGTGCCAGCAGCTTTGAACAGGGAAAAGGTTACGAGCAGTACTTC; CDR3: CASSFEQGKGYEQYF
V: TRBV3-1/TRBV3-2; D: TRBD1; size: -; J: TRBJ1-2; DNA: TGTGCCAGCAGCCCCGGACAGGGATTAGGATCTGGCTACACCTTC; CDR3: CASSPGQGLGSGYTF
V: TRBV9; D: -; size: -; J: TRBJ2-1; DNA: TGTGCCAGCAGCGTAGGGGGGGCCTACAATGAGCAGTTCTTC; CDR3: CASSVGGAYNEQFF
V: TRBV12-5; D: TRBD2; size: -; J: TRBJ2-1; DNA: TGTGCTAGTGGAAATGGACTAGCGGGAATACCTGAGCAGTTCTTC; CDR3: CASGNGLAGIPEQFF
V: TRBV21-1; D: -; size: -; J: TRBJ2-7; DNA: TGTGCCAGCAGCAAGGCCACAGGGTTTCGCGAGCAGTACTTC; CDR3: CASSKATGFREQYF
V: TRBV10-3; D: -; size: once; J: TRBJ2-1; DNA: TGTGCCATCAGTGAGTCGGGAGATGAGCAGTTCTTC; CDR3: CAISESGDEQFF
V: TRBV2; D: TRBD1; size: -; J: TRBJ1-2; DNA: TGTGCCAGCAGTGTCCGGGACAGGGGCGACGGCTACACCTTC; CDR3: CASSVRDRGDGYTF
V: TRBV5-1; D: -; size: -; J: TRBJ1-1; DNA: TGCGCCAGCAGCTTGGCAGGGTCCCCCAGCAGAGGAGTGAACACTGAAGCTTTCTTT; CDR3: CASSLAGSPSRGVNTEAFF
V: TRBV7-9; D: -; size: -; J: TRBJ2-2; DNA: TGTGCCAGCGATCTTATAGGGCAGGGGATCACCGGGGAGCTGTTTTTT; CDR3: CASDLIGQGITGELFF
V: TRBV18; D: TRBD1; size: few; J: TRBJ1-5; DNA: TGTGCCAGCTCACCAGGGACAGGGGGTAGCAATCAGCCCCAGCATTTT; CDR3: CASSPGTGGSNQPQHF
V: TRBV2; D: -; size: -; J: TRBJ1-6; DNA: TGTGCCAGCAGGGGCGAGCGGGGAGCTAATTCACCCCTCCACTTT; CDR3: CASRGERGANSPLHF
V: TRBV21-1; D: -; size: -; J: TRBJ1-2; DNA: TGTGCCAGCAGCAGAATTTTGGGACAGGGGTATGGCTACACCTTC; CDR3: CASSRILGQGYGYTF
V: TRBV3-1/TRBV3-2; D: TRBD1; size: -; J: TRBJ2-1; DNA: TGTGCCAGCAGCCAAAGGACAGGGTACTCCTACAATGAGCAGTTCTTC; CDR3: CASSQRTGYSYNEQFF
V: TRBV27; D: -; size: -; J: TRBJ1-2; DNA: TGTGCCAGCAGATCCCCTTGGGGCGCAACATCCTATGGCTACACCTTC; CDR3: CASRSPWGATSYGYTF
V: TRBV5-1; D: -; size: -; J: TRBJ1-1; DNA: TGCGCCAGCCGGGACAACATGAACACTGAAGCTTTCTTT; CDR3: CASRDNMNTEAFF
V: TRBV6-5; D: -; size: -; J: TRBJ1-2; DNA: TGTGCCTGCTCCGGGACTCTCATCAACTATGGCTACACCTTC; CDR3: CACSGTLINYGYTF
V: TRBV5-5; D: -; size: -; J: TRBJ1-2; DNA: TGTGCCAGCAGCTTGGGGGGGCTTAATGGCTACACCTTC; CDR3: CASSLGGLNGYTF
V: TRBV2; D: TRBD2; size: once; J: TRBJ2-5; DNA: TGTGCCAGCAGACCGGGACTAGCGGGCCCCGAGACCCAGTACTTC; CDR3: CASRPGLAGPETQYF
V: TRBV7-2; D: TRBD2; size: -; J: TRBJ2-3; DNA: TGTGCCAGCAGCTTCCAAGCGGGAGCGGCAGATACGCAGTATTTT; CDR3: CASSFQAGAADTQYF
V: TRBV4-2; D: TRBD2; size: many; J: TRBJ2-3; DNA: TGTGCCAGCAGCCAAGATCTAGCGGGGGGCACAGATACGCAGTATTTT; CDR3: CASSQDLAGGTDTQYF
V: TRBV5-1; D: TRBD1; size: -; J: TRBJ1-1; DNA: TGCGCCAGCAGCGCCCTACCACAGGGGCTGAACACTGAAGCTTTCTTT; CDR3: CASSALPQGLNTEAFF
V: TRBV7-9; D: -; size: -; J: TRBJ2-7; DNA: TGTGCCAGCAGCCTTTCGTCTCTCTACGAGCAGTACTTC; CDR3: CASSLSSLYEQYF
V: TRBV18; D: TRBD1; size: -; J: TRBJ2-1; DNA: TGTGCCAGCTCACCGGTGATACAGGGGAGAAGCTCCTACAATGAGCAGTTCTTC; CDR3: CASSPVIQGRSSYNEQFF
V: TRBV15; D: TRBD2; size: once; J: TRBJ2-5; DNA: TGTGCCACCAGCAAAAGCGGGGGTTACCAAGAGACCCAGTACTTC; CDR3: CATSKSGGYQETQYF
V: TRBV20-1; D: TRBD1; size: -; J: TRBJ1-4; DNA: TGCAGTGCTAGTTTGACAGGGAGAGAAAAACTGTTTTTT; CDR3: CSASLTGREKLFF
V: TRBV21-1; D: -; size: once; J: TRBJ1-1; DNA: TGTGCCAGCAGCAAGGGAGTGGCCAACACTGAAGCTTTCTTT; CDR3: CASSKGVANTEAFF
V: TRBV3-1/TRBV3-2; D: -; size: -; J: TRBJ1-6; DNA: TGTGCCAGCAGCCCGGGGACGGGGGAGAGCTCCTATAATTCACCCCTCCACTTT; CDR3: CASSPGTGESSYNSPLHF
V: TRBV4-2; D: TRBD2; size: -; J: TRBJ2-1; DNA: TGTGCCAGCAGCCAAGAACCAGCGGGAGGGAGAAAAAAGTTCTTC; CDR3: CASSQEPAGGRKKFF
V: TRBV7-2; D: TRBD1; size: -; J: TRBJ1-1; DNA: TGTGCCAGCAGCTTGTACAGGGGAAGATGGGATGAAGCTTTCTTT; CDR3: CASSLYRGRWDEAFF
V: TRBV30; D: -; size: -; J: TRBJ1-5; DNA: TGTGCCTGGAGCCTCCCGGTCGGTAGCAATCAGCCCCAGCATTTT; CDR3: CAWSLPVGSNQPQHF
V: TRBV7-2; D: TRBD2; size: -; J: TRBJ2-3; DNA: TGTGCCAGCAGCTTAGATGGGCTAGCGGGGGTCCCAGATACGCAGTATTTT; CDR3: CASSLDGLAGVPDTQYF
V: TRBV2; D: -; size: -; J: TRBJ1-3; DNA: TGTGCCACGAGGAGGGAAGGCTCTGGAAACACCATATATTTT; CDR3: CATRREGSGNTIYF
V: TRBV7-9; D: TRBD1; size: -; J: TRBJ1-5; DNA: TGTGCCAGCAGCTCCCAGGGGGCCTTATATAGCAATCAGCCCCAGCATTTT; CDR3: CASSSQGALYSNQPQHF
V: TRBV6-5; D: -; size: -; J: TRBJ2-7; DNA: TGTGCCAGCAGTTACTCGCAGGGCTACTCCTACGAGCAGTACTTC; CDR3: CASSYSQGYSYEQYF
V: TRBV5-4; D: TRBD2; size: -; J: TRBJ2-3; DNA: TGTGCCAGCAGCTTGTCTAGCGGGAGGGATACGCAGTATTTT; CDR3: CASSLSSGRDTQYF
V: TRBV27; D: -; size: -; J: TRBJ2-5; DNA: TGTGCCAGCAGTTCCCGACCCGGGACATACCAAGAGACCCAGTACTTC; CDR3: CASSSRPGTYQETQYF
V: TRBV5-8; D: -; size: -; J: TRBJ1-4; DNA: TGTGCCAGCGCCGAAGCGATGAGCACAACTAATGAAAAACTGTTTTTT; CDR3: CASAEAMSTTNEKLFF
V: TRBV9; D: TRBD1; size: -; J: TRBJ2-2; DNA: TGTGCCAGCAGCGGGGGACAGGGTGAGACCGGGGAGCTGTTTTTT; CDR3: CASSGGQGETGELFF
V: TRBV4-1; D: -; size: -; J: TRBJ1-2; DNA: TGCGCCAGCAGCCAAGACGGACAGAACTATTATGGCTACACCTTC; CDR3: CASSQDGQNYYGYTF
V: TRBV18; D: TRBD2; size: -; J: TRBJ2-1; DNA: TGTGCCAGCTCACCCTGGTTGCGGGAGGTCAACAATGAGCAGTTCTTC; CDR3: CASSPWLREVNNEQFF
V: TRBV2; D: -; size: -; J: TRBJ2-1; DNA: TGTGCCAGCAGTGCTAGTCATACTGAGCAGTTCTTC; CDR3: CASSASHTEQFF
V: TRBV4-1; D: TRBD1; size: -; J: TRBJ1-4; DNA: TGCGCCAGCAGCCAAGGACAGGGTCGGAGTGAAAAACTGTTTTTT; CDR3: CASSQGQGRSEKLFF
V: TRBV6-6; D: -; size: -; J: TRBJ1-3; DNA: TGTGCCAGCAGCCCGCCTGGGGGGTTGGGAAACACCATATATTTT; CDR3: CASSPPGGLGNTIYF
V: TRBV19; D: -; size: -; J: TRBJ2-7; DNA: TGTGCCAGTAGTATAGGTTACGGCTACGAGCAGTACTTC; CDR3: CASSIGYGYEQYF
V: TRBV2; D: -; size: -; J: TRBJ1-1; DNA: TGTGCCAGCAGTGCCCCGGGGGGGAGGGCGATGAACACTGAAGCTTTCTTT; CDR3: CASSAPGGRAMNTEAFF
V: TRBV7-3; D: -; size: -; J: TRBJ1-1; DNA: TGTGCCAGCAGCCTCCAAAATGACAGGTTCACTGAAGCTTTCTTT; CDR3: CASSLQNDRFTEAFF